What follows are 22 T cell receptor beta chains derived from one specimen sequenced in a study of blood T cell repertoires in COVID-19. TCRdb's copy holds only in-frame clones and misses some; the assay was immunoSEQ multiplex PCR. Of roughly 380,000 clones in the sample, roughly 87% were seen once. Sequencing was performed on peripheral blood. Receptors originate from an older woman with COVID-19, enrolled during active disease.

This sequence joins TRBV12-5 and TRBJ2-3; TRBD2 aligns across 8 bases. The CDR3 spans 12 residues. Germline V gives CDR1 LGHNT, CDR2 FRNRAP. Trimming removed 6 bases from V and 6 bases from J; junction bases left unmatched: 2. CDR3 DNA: TGTGCTAGTGGGACGGGGGGGGATACGCAGTATTTT. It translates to CASGTGGDTQYF. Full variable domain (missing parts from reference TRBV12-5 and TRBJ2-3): DARVTQTPRHKVTEMGQEVTMRCQPILGHNTVFWYRQTMMQGLELLAYFRNRAPLDDSGMPKDRFSAEMPDATLATLKIQPSEPRDSAVYFCASGTGGDTQYFGPGTRLTVL.

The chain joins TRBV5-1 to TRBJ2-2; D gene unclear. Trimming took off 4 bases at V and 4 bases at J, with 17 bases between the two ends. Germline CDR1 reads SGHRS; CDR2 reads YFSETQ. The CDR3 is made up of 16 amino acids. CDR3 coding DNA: TGCGCCAGCAGCCCCCCTCCGCCGCCGGGCACCGGGGAGCTGTTTTTT. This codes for CASSPPPPPGTGELFF.

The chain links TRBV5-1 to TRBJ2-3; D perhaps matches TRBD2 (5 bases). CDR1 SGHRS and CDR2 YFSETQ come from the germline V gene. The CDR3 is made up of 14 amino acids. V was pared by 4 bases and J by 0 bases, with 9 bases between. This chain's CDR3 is CASSPGLSTDTQYF. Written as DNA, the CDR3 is TGCGCCAGCAGCCCTGGACTTAGCACAGATACGCAGTATTTT.

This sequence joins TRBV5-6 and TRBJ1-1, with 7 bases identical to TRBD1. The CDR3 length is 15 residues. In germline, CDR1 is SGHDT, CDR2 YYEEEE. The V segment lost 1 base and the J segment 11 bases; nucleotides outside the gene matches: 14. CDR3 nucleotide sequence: TGTGCCAGCAGCTTGACAGGGGTGGTGTGGGCTTTGGCTTTCTTT. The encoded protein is CASSLTGVVWALAFF.

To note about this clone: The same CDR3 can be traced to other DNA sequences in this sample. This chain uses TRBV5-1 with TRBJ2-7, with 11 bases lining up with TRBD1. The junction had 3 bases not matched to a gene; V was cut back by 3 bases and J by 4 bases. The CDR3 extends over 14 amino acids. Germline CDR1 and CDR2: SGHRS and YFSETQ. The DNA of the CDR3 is TGCGCCAGCAGCTCCGGGACAGGGGGGTACGAGCAGTACTTC. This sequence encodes CASSSGTGGYEQYF.

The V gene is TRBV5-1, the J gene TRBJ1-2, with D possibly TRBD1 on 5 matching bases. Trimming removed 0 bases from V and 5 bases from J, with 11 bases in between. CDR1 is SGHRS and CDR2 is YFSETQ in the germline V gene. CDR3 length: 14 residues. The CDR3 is CASSLARVEYGYTF. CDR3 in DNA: TGCGCCAGCAGCTTGGCCAGGGTTGAATATGGCTACACCTTC.

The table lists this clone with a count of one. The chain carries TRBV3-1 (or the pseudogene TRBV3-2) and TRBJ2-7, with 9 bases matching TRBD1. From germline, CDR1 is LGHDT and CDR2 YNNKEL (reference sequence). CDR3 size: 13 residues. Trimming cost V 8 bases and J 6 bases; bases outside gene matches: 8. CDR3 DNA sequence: TGTGCCAGCCTTCAACAGGGGGCGAGCGAGCAGTACTTC. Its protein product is CASLQQGASEQYF.

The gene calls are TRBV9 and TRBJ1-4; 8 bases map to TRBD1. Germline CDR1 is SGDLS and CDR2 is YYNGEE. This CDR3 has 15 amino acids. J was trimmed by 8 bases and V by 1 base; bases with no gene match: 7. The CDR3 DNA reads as TGTGCCAGCAGCGTATCAGGGGGCGGATTCGAAAAACTGTTTTTT. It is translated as CASSVSGGGFEKLFF.

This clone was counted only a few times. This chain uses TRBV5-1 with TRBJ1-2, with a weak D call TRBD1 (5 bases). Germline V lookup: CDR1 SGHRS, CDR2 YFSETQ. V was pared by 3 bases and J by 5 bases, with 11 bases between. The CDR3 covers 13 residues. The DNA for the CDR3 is TGCGCCAGCAGCTCGCAGGGTCGGTATGGCTACACCTTC. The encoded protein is CASSSQGRYGYTF.

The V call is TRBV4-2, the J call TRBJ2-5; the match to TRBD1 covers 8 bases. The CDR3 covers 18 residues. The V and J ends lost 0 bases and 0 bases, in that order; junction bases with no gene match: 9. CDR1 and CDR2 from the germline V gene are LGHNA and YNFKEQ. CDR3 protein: CASSQDYAGGINQETQYF. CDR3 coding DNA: TGTGCCAGCAGCCAAGATTACGCAGGGGGCATAAACCAAGAGACCCAGTACTTC.

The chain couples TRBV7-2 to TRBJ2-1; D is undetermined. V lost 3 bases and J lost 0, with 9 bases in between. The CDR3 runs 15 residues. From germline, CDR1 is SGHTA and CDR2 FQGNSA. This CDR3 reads CASSFAWSSYNEQFF. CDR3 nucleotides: TGTGCCAGCAGCTTCGCGTGGAGCTCCTACAATGAGCAGTTCTTC.

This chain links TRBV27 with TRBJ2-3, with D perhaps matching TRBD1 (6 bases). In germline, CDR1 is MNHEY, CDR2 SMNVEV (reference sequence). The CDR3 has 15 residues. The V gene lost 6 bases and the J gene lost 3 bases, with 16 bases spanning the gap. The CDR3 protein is CASRLQGGVTDTQYF. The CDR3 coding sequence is TGTGCCAGCAGACTACAGGGCGGAGTAACAGATACGCAGTATTTT.

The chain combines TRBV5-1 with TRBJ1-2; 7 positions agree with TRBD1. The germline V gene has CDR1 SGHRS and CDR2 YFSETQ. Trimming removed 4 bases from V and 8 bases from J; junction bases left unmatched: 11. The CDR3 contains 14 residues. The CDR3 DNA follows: TGCGCCAGCAGCCGTGAACCCCAGGGGGGCGGCTACACCTTC. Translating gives CASSREPQGGGYTF.

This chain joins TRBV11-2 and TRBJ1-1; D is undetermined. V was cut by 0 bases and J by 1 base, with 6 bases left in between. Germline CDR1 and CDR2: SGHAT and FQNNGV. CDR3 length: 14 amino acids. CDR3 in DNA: TGTGCCAGCAGCTTAGAAATCGGGAACACTGAAGCTTTCTTT. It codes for CASSLEIGNTEAFF.

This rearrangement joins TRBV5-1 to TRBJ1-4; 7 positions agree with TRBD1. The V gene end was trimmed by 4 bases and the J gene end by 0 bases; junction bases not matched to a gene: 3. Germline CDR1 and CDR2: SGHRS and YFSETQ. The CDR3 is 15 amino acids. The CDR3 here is CASSPQGATNEKLFF. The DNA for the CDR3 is TGCGCCAGCAGCCCCCAGGGGGCAACTAATGAAAAACTGTTTTTT.

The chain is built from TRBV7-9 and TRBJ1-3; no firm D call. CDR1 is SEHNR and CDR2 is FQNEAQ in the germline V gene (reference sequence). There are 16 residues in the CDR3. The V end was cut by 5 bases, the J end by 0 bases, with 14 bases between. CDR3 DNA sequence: TGTGCCAGCAGCCGGCGGGTGGGCAGCTCTGGAAACACCATATATTTT. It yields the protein CASSRRVGSSGNTIYF.

The CDR3 DNA follows: TGTGCCATCAGTGAAACGGAGTTAAGCACTGAAGCTTTCTTT. It encodes CAISETELSTEAFF. The V and J genes are TRBV10-3 and TRBJ1-1; D remains ambiguous. This CDR3 comprises 14 residues. Germline assignment: CDR1 ENHRY and CDR2 SYGVKD. Trimming removed 3 bases from V and 4 bases from J, with 12 bases in between.

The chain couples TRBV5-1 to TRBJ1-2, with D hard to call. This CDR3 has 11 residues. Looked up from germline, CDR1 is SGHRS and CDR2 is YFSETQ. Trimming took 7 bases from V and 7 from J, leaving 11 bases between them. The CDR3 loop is CASLSPIGYTF. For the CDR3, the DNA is TGCGCCAGCCTCAGTCCCATTGGCTACACCTTC.

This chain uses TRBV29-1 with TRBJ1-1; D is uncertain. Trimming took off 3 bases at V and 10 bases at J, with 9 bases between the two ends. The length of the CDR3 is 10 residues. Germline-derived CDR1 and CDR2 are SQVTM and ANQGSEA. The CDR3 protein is CSVDSGAAFF. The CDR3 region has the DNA TGCAGCGTTGATTCGGGTGCAGCTTTCTTT.

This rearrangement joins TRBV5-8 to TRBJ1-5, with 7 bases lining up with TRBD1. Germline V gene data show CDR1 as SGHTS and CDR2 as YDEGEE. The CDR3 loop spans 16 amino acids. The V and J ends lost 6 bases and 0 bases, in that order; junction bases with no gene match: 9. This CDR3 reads CASTRTGVYSNQPQHF. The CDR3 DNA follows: TGTGCCAGCACCCGGACAGGAGTCTATAGCAATCAGCCCCAGCATTTT.

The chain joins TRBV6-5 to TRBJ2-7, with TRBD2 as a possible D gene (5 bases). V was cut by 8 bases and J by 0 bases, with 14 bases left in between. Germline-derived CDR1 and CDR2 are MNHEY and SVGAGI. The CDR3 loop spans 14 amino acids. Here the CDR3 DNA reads TGTGCCAGCGGGAATCGAGGGCCCTCCTACGAGCAGTACTTC. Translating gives CASGNRGPSYEQYF.

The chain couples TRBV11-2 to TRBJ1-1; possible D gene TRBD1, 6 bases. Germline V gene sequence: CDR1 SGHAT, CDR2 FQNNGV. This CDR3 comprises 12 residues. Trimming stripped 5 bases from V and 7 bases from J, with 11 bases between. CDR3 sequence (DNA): TGTGCCAGCAGCCTGACAGGAGATGAAGCTTTCTTT. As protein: CASSLTGDEAFF.